This TCR beta chain was observed in a study of cytomegalovirus exposure and HLA in healthy donors. Amplification used 60 Vbeta primers and 13 Jbeta primers. The repertoire was sequenced with immunoSEQ multiplex PCR; TCRdb's copy has only in-frame clones and lacks some. The table has 150,000 to 200,000 clones, roughly 13% seen once. Findings and caveats of the study: The authors confirmed in vitro that three CMV-associated chains were specific for CMV antigens. In a later analysis, a missense DCLRE1C variant was linked to TCR beta V- and J-gene trimming.

V was trimmed by 5 bases and J by 4 bases, leaving 17 bases between them. CDR3 length: 15 residues. Germline lookup yields CDR1 SGHTA and CDR2 FQGNSA. Comment on this clone: As yet, its antigen is unknown.

The sequencing sample was made of PBMCs. The clonotype was recovered from a man in his fifties in good health and CMV-seropositive. This chain connects TRBV7-2 to TRBJ1-1; tentatively, D is TRBD1 (6 bases). CDR3 nucleotide sequence: TGTGCCAGCAGCCGAGGGGGGGCTATGGCCACTGAAGCTTTCTTT. It yields the protein CASSRGGAMATEAFF.